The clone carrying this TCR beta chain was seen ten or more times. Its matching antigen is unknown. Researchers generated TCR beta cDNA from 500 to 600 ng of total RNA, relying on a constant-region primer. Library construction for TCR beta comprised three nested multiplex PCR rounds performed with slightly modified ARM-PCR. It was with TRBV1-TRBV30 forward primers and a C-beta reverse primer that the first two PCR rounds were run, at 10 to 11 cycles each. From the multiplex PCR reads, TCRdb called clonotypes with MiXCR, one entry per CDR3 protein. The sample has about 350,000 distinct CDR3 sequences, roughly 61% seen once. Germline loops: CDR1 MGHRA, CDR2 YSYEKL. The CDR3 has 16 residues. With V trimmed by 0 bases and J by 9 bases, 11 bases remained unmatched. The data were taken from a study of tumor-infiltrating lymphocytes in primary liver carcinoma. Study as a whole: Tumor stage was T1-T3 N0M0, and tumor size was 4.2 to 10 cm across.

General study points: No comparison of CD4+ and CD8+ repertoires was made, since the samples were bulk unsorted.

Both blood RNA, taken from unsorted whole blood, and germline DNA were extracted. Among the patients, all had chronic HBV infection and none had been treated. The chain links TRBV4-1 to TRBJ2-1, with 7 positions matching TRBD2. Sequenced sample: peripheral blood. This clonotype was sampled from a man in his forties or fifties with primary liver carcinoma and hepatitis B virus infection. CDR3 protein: CASSQDGSGGYFEQFF. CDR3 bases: TGCGCCAGCAGCCAAGACGGGTCGGGAGGTTATTTTGAGCAGTTCTTC.